This TCR beta chain was sequenced in a study of immune evolution from preneoplasia to lung adenocarcinoma. Germline V CDR1 and CDR2: KGHSH, LQKENI. This CDR3 contains 15 residues. Trimming removed 5 bases from V and 8 bases from J; junction bases left unmatched: 10. This table comes from immunoSEQ multiplex PCR, and its TCRdb copy is limited to in-frame clones, with some not included. Of around 21,000 clones in the sample, around 75% were seen once. Sequencing used FFPE invasive lung adenocarcinoma tissue. The sequence was collected from a person aged 55 to 75 with lung adenocarcinoma. The genes are TRBV18 and TRBJ2-1, with TRBD1 matching over 9 bases. CDR3 in DNA: TGTGCCAGCTCATCGGCGGGGACAGGGAGGCATGAGCAGTTCTTC. Its translation is CASSSAGTGRHEQFF.